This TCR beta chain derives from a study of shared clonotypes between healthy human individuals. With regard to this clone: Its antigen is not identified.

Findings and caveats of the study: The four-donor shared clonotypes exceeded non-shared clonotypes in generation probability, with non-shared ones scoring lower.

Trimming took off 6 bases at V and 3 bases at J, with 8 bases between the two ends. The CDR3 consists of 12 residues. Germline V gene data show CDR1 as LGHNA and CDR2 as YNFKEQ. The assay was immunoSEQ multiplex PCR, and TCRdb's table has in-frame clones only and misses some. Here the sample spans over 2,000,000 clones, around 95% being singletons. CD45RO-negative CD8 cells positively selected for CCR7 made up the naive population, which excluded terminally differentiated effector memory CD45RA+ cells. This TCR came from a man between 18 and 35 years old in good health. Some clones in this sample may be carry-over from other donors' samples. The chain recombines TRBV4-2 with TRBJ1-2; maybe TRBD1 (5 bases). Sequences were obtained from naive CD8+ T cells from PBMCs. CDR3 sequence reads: CASSGGYYGYTF. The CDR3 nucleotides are TGTGCCAGCAGTGGGGGGTACTATGGCTACACCTTC.